What follows are 2 T cell receptor beta chains derived from one specimen sequenced in a study of T cell repertoires in cytomegalovirus infection. TCRdb re-analysed the reads in MiXCR, keeping a single row per CDR3 protein. Of approximately 750,000 distinct CDR3 sequences in the sample, roughly a third were seen once. The material sequenced was PBMCs. The receptors come from a human donor in good health (CMV status not recorded). Some clones in this sample may be carry-over from other donors' samples.

Comments on this clonotype: Without the conserved terminal phenylalanine or tryptophan, this CDR3 likely stems from a read error. The chain uses TRBV7-2 and TRBJ1-2, with 9 bases lining up with TRBD1. The germline gives CDR1 SGHTA, CDR2 FQGNSA. J was trimmed by 6 bases and V by 2 bases; bases with no gene match: 1. The CDR3 runs to 13 residues. The chain's CDR3 is CASSLRTGDGYTL. The CDR3 DNA reads as TGTGCCAGCAGCTTAAGGACAGGGGATGGCTACACCTTA.

This clonotype was detected only a few times. V is TRBV11-2 and J is TRBJ2-1; D possibly corresponds to TRBD2 (6 bases). CDR1 and CDR2 from the germline V gene are SGHAT and FQNNGV. The CDR3 length is 14 residues. Trimming left V 1 base short and J 15 bases short, with 19 bases between. The CDR3 is CASSLAASARAVFF. The CDR3 bases are TGTGCCAGCAGCTTAGCAGCTAGCGCCCGAGCGGTGTTCTTC.